The 4 T cell receptor beta chains given below trace back to one sample, sequenced in a study of PD-1 blockade in classical Hodgkin lymphoma. TCRdb's table, derived via immunoSEQ multiplex PCR, lists solely in-frame clones and lacks some. The table has over 45,000 clones, approximately 70% seen once. Every single patient, without exception, relapsed after autologous stem cell transplantation, and brentuximab vedotin exposure varied. Source: peripheral blood mononuclear cells (PBMCs), taken before the second cycle of nivolumab. The receptor set was obtained from a human donor with classical Hodgkin lymphoma.

The chain carries TRBV28 and TRBJ1-1; D remains unclear. The germline V gene encodes CDR1 MDHEN and CDR2 SYDVKM. The CDR3 runs 15 residues. Trimming took off 5 bases at V and 5 bases at J, with 18 bases between the two ends. As DNA, the CDR3 is TGTGCCAGCAGTACACACGGGCCCCCAAGGACTGAAGCTTTCTTT. This sequence encodes CASSTHGPPRTEAFF.

V and J are TRBV15 and TRBJ1-5, with D possibly being TRBD1 (5 bases). The ends were cut back, 3 bases at V and 4 bases at J, with 10 bases in the middle. Germline CDR1 reads LNHNV; CDR2 reads YYDKDF (reference sequence). The CDR3 is made up of 14 amino acids. CDR3 DNA: TGTGCCACCAGCAGGGGGGAAGGGAATCAGCCCCAGCATTTT. Amino acid sequence: CATSRGEGNQPQHF.

V and J are TRBV5-1 and TRBJ1-2; possible D gene TRBD1, 6 bases. Trimming removed 5 bases from V and 0 bases from J, with 14 bases in between. Germline assignment: CDR1 SGHRS and CDR2 YFSETQ. The CDR3 spans 15 residues. The CDR3 DNA reads TGCGCCAGCAGAAGCCGGGACACAGCTAACTATGGCTACACCTTC. Amino acids: CASRSRDTANYGYTF.

This chain connects TRBV25-1 to TRBJ1-1; 10 positions agree with TRBD1. V gave up 1 base and J gave up 8 bases; unmatched junction bases: 4. The CDR3 has 14 amino acids. CDR1 MGHDK and CDR2 SYGVNS come from the germline V gene. DNA of the CDR3: TGTGCCAGCAGTGAATTTAGGGACAGGGGCGAAGCTTTCTTT. It translates to CASSEFRDRGEAFF.